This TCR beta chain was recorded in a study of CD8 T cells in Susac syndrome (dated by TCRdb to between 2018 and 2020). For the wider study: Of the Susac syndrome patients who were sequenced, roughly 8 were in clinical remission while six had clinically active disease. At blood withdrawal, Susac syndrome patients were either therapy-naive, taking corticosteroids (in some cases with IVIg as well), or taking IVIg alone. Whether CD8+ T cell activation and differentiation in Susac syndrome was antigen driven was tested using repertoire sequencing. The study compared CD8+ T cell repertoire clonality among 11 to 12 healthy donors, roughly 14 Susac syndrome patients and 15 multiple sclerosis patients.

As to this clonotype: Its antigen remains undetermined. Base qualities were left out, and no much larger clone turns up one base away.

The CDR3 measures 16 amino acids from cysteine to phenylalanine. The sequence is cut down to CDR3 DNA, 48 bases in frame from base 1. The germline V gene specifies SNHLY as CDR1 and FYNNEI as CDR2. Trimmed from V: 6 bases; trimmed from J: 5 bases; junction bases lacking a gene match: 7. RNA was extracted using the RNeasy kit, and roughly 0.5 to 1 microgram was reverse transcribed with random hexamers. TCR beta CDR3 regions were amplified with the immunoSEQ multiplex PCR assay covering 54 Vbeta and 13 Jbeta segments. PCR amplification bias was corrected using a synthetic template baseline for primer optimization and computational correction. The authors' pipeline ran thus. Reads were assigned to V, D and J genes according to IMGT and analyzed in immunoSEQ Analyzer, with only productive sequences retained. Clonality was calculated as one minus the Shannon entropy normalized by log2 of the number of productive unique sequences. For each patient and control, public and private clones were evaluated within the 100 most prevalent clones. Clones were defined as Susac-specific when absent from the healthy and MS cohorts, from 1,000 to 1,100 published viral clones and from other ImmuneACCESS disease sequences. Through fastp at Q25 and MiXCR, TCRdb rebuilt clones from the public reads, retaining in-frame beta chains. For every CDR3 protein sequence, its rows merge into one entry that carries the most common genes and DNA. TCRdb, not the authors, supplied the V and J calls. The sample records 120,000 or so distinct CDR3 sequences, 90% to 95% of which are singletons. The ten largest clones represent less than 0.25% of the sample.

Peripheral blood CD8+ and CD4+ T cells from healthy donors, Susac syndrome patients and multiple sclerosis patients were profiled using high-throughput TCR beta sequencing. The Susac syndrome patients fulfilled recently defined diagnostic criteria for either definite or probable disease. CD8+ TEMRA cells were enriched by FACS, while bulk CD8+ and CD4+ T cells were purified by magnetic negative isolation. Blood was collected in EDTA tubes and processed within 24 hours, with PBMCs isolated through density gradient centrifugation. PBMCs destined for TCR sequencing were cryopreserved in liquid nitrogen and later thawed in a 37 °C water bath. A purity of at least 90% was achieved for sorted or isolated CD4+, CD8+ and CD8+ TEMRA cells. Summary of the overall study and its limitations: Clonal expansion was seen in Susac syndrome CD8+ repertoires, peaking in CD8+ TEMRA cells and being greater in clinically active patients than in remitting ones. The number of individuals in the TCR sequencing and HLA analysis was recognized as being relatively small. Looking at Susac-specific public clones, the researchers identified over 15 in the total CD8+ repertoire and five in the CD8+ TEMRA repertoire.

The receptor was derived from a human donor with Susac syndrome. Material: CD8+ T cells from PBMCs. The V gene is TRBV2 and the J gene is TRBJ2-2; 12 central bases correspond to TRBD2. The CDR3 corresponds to CASSPGTSGSTGELFF. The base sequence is TGTGCCAGCAGCCCTGGGACTAGCGGGTCTACCGGGGAGCTGTTTTTT.